The table lists the clone carrying this T cell receptor (beta chain) with a count of one. Trimming took off 6 bases at V and 7 bases at J, with 24 bases between the two ends. The germline V gene has CDR1 SNHLY and CDR2 FYNNEI. This CDR3 contains 17 residues. The data are from a study of blood T cell repertoires in COVID-19. Across the whole study: From the United States, Italy and Spain came samples of acute and convalescent COVID-19. In each case, the material was cDNA or gDNA derived from T cells, B-cell-depleted T cells, or PBMCs.

Methods used by the authors: Amplification of reference gene primers provided the estimated nucleated cell counts. Here immunoSEQ multiplex PCR was the method, and the copy in TCRdb shows in-frame clones only, minus some. V, J and clone size derive from that table, while D and trimming were established from the DNA sequence. The sample yields some 140,000 clones, about four fifths seen once. The V call is TRBV2, the J call TRBJ1-4, with D unresolved. Sequencing input: peripheral blood. The sequence came from an older man with acute or convalescent COVID-19. In DNA form, the CDR3 reads TGTGCCAGCAGCCTACTGGAATTCGGATCAGAGGGTGAAAAACTGTTTTTT. It encodes CASSLLEFGSEGEKLFF.